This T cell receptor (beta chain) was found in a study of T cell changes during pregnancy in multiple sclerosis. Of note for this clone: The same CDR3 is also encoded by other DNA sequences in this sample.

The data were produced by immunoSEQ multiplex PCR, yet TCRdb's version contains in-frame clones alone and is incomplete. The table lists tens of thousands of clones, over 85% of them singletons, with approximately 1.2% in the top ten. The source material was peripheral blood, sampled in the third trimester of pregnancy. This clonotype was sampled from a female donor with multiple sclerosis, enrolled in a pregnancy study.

CDR3 coding DNA: TGTGCCAGCAGCTTTAGGGGGAGCTCCTACAATGAGCAGTTCTTC. Translation gives CASSFRGSSYNEQFF. The rearrangement joins TRBV7-9 to TRBJ2-1; possible D gene TRBD1, 6 bases. The CDR3 is 15 residues long. Trimming took off 3 bases at V and 0 bases at J, with 9 bases between the two ends. The germline V gene encodes CDR1 SEHNR and CDR2 FQNEAQ (reference sequence). Looking up the rest from reference TRBV7-9 and TRBJ2-1 gives the full variable domain: DTGVSQNPRHKITKRGQNVTFRCDPISEHNRLYWYRQTLGQGPEFLTYFQNEAQLEKSRLLSDRFSAERPKGSFSTLEIQRTEQGDSAMYLCASSFRGSSYNEQFFGPGTRLTVL.